The clone carrying this T cell receptor beta chain appeared a single time. What it recognizes is unknown. Over chemoradiotherapy, repertoires were sampled more than once. The data are from a study of chemoradiotherapy in HPV16-positive cancers. Clones were sequenced by immunoSEQ multiplex PCR, and TCRdb holds only the in-frame ones, with some missing. The sample has around 310 clones, 85% to 90% seen once. Points from the study as a whole: Candidate HPV-specific clones and E7-related TCR motifs grew in tumor during treatment. HPV-responsive T-cell expansion during chemoradiotherapy was linked to improved recurrence-free survival in HPV16-positive patients.

The sample here was tumor tissue, taken from a patient who underwent chemoradiotherapy. The clonotype comes from a human donor with HPV-associated anogenital cancer.

The CDR3 region is CASSDPLDGSSYNEQFF. DNA for the CDR3: TGTGCCAGCAGTGATCCTCTGGACGGAAGCTCCTACAATGAGCAGTTCTTC. The V call is TRBV25-1, the J call TRBJ2-1, with D unclear. V lost 3 bases to trimming and J lost 0 bases, with 15 bases between them. Per the germline V gene, CDR1 is MGHDK and CDR2 is SYGVNS. The CDR3 loop spans 17 amino acids.